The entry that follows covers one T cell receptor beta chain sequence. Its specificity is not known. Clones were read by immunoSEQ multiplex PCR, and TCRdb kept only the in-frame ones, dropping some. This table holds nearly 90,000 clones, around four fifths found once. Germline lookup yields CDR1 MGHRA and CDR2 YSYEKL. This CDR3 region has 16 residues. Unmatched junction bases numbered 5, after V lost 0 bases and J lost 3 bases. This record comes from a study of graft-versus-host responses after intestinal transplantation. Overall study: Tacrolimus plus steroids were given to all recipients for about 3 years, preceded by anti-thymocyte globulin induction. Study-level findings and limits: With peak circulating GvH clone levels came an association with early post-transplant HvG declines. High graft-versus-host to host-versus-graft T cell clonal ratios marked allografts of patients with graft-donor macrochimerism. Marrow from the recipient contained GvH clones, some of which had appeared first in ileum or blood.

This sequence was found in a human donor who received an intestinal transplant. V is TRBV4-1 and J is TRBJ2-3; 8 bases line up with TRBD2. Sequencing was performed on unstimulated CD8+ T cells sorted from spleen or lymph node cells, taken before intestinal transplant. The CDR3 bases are TGCGCCAGCAGCCAAGAAAGCGGGAGCGGTACAGATACGCAGTATTTT. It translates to CASSQESGSGTDTQYF.